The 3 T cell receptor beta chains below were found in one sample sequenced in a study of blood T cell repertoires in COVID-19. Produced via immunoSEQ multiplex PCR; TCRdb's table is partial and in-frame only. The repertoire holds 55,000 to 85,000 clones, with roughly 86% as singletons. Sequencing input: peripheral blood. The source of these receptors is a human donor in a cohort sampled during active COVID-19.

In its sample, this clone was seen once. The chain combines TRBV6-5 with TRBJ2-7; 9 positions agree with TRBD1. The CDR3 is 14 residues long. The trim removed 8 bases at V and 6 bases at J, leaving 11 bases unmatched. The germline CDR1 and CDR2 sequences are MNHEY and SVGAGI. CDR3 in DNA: TGTGCCAGCGGGACGGTGACAGGGGGACCCGAGCAGTACTTC. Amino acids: CASGTVTGGPEQYF.

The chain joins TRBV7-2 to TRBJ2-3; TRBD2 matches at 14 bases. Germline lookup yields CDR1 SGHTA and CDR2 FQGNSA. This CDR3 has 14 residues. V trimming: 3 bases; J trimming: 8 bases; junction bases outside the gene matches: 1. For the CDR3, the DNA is TGTGCCAGCAGCTTTGGACTAGCGGGGGGTACGCAGTATTTT. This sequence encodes CASSFGLAGGTQYF.

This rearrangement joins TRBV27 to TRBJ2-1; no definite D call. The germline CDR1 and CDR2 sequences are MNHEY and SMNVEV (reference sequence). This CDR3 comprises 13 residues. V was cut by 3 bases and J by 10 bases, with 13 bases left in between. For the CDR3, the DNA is TGTGCCAGCAGTTTCAACCCTTTGGCCGAGCAGTTCTTC. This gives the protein CASSFNPLAEQFF.